What follows describes a single T cell receptor beta chain. This clonotype was detected ten times or more. This receptor's antigen is unknown. No quality values exist for individual bases; no much larger clone is one base distant. In the ophthalmopathy patients, disease was moderately to severely active, with a Clinical Activity Score of 3 or more, a NOSPECS grade of 4 or more, and a duration of less than 3 months. Patients with uncontrolled infections, other autoimmune diseases, pregnancy or lactation were excluded. Clinical symptoms, serum thyroxine and TRAb, thyroid ultrasound, and orbital computed tomography formed the basis for the diagnoses. PBMCs were isolated from around 10 ml of fresh peripheral blood by Ficoll-Paque density gradient centrifugation. Total RNA was extracted with Trizol reagent, and quality was checked on an Agilent 2100 Bioanalyzer. This entry comes from a study of T cells in Graves' hyperthyroidism and ophthalmopathy (dated by TCRdb to between 2018 and 2020). With regard to the full study: Peripheral blood was sampled at the time of initial diagnosis, prior to any treatment. Thyroid tissue and blood T-cell repertoires from six Graves' hyperthyroidism patients were also compared in the study. A discovery cohort of approximately 100 patients, 43 with Graves' ophthalmopathy and 57 with stable Graves' hyperthyroidism, was used to find distinguishing TCR V-J signatures. The 100 discovery patients were randomly split 7:3 into training and test sets. Once sampling was done, hyperthyroidism patients were given methimazole at a starting dose of 30 mg daily, whereas ophthalmopathy patients were given high-dose intravenous methylprednisolone. Whether ophthalmopathy could be predicted prospectively was tested in an independent validation cohort made up of roughly 19 hyperthyroidism patients plus 17 patients who later progressed to ophthalmopathy. According to the paper, TCR Vbeta CDR3 sequencing was carried out on approximately 140 peripheral blood samples, which came from some 41 ophthalmopathy, 80 or so hyperthyroidism and around 17 progressor patients. Overall results and qualifications from the work: Most expanded thyroid clonotypes (frequency above 0.001) were also detected in blood, suggesting blood repertoires may reflect thyroid immune responses. A model built on a 13 V-J signature distinguished ophthalmopathy from stable hyperthyroidism, reaching 85% to 90% sensitivity and about 81% specificity in cross-validation and 80%/75% in testing. In validation, the model predicted progression to ophthalmopathy with approximately 71% sensitivity and around 72% specificity, a median of around six months before onset. No statistical method was used to fix the sample size in advance, and group allocation was not hidden from the investigators.

TCR beta CDR3 regions were amplified from RNA transcripts. For the first round of RT-PCR on the TCR CDR3, the HTBI primer set was used together with the Qiagen OneStep RT-PCR kit. Libraries were constructed in a second round of multiplex PCR, after which size selection and purification were performed. Sequencing of the libraries was done on an Illumina HiSeq2000 using paired-end 100 bp reads. In the original analysis: SOAPnuke was used to process the raw data, removing reads that contained adapters or uncalled bases, had a mean Phred below 15, or lacked an exact match to the constant primer or identifier. High-quality paired reads were merged with COPE v1.2.5, and unique nucleotide sequences were defined as clonotypes. MiTCR v1.1 was used to align clonotypes to the IMGT TRBV, TRBD and TRBJ reference segments. Analysis was restricted to V-J combinations with a frequency above 0.0001, which covered roughly 99% of repertoires. The TCS score was defined as F50 (clonal expansion) divided by E x V (chaos), with BLOSUM62-based TCRdist calculated between CDR3 peptides within each V-J. Welch's t-statistics and random forest reduced 500 to 650 V-J features to about 12, which were used in a naive Bayes classifier (R e1071). TCRdb trimmed public reads at Q25 via fastp, called clones via MiXCR and kept in-frame beta chains. Rows are combined by CDR3 protein, so each entry shows the most common genes and DNA. The authors' filters were not applied to this entry. A total of fewer than 650,000 distinct CDR3 sequences appear in this sample, 13% to 15% of them only once. The ten largest clonotypes hold over 6% of the sample.

The sequenced material came from blood. This TCR was sampled from a woman aged 18-29 years with Graves' ophthalmopathy.

The nucleotide sequence reads TGTGCCAGCTCACCAGGGGAGGACCAGCCCCAGCATTTT. Its protein reads: CASSPGEDQPQHF. The V and J segments used are TRBV18 and TRBJ1-5; no D segment can be confidently identified. Relative to germline, V is 2 bases shorter and J is 7 bases shorter, with 9 bases between their ends. The germline V gene provides CDR1 KGHSH and CDR2 LQKENI. Inclusive of the bounding cysteine and phenylalanine, the CDR3 is 13 residues long. The sequence is cut down to CDR3 DNA, 39 bases in frame from base 1.